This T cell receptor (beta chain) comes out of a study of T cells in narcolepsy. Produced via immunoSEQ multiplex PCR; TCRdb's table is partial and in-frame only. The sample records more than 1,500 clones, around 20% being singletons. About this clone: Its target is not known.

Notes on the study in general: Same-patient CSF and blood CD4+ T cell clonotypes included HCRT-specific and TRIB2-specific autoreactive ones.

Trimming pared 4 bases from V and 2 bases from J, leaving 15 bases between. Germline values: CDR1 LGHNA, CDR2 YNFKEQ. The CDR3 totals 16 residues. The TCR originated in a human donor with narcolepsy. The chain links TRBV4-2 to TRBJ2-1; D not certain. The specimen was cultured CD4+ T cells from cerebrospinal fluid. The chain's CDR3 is CASSPYREAPYNEQFF. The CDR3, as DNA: TGTGCCAGCAGCCCGTACAGAGAGGCCCCCTACAATGAGCAGTTCTTC.